The 14 T cell receptor beta chains in this list originate from one sample, sequenced in a study of blood T cell repertoires in COVID-19. Profiled with immunoSEQ multiplex PCR; TCRdb holds only in-frame clones, not every one. This table holds 100,000 or so clones, roughly 92% found once. Sequenced input: peripheral blood. The receptors stem from a woman aged 50 to 60 with COVID-19, enrolled during active disease.

DNA of the CDR3: TGTGCCAGCCCCTACGGGGGGGGCACAGATACGCAGTATTTT. Protein: CASPYGGGTDTQYF. V and J are TRBV6-5 and TRBJ2-3; 8 bases are shared with TRBD2. CDR1 and CDR2 (germline): MNHEY, SVGAGI. Trimming cost V 8 bases and J 1 base; bases outside gene matches: 5. The CDR3 totals 14 residues.

The chain links TRBV5-5 to TRBJ1-6; D possibly corresponds to TRBD1 (5 bases). The germline V and J ends were trimmed by 5 bases and 1 base, with 13 bases remaining between them. CDR3 length: 16 amino acids. Per the germline V gene, CDR1 is SGHKS and CDR2 is YYEKEE (reference sequence). CDR3 sequence reads: CASSLRVRSYNSPLHF. The CDR3 nucleotides are TGTGCCAGCAGTCTCAGGGTCAGGTCCTATAATTCACCCCTCCACTTT.

The chain recombines TRBV11-2 with TRBJ2-5, with D uncertain. Germline lookup yields CDR1 SGHAT and CDR2 FQNNGV. The CDR3 length is 11 residues. The V and J ends lost 5 bases and 3 bases respectively, with 4 bases between them. The CDR3 DNA sequence: TGTGCCAGCAGCCCCGAAGAGACCCAGTACTTC. It encodes CASSPEETQYF.

This chain connects TRBV7-3 to TRBJ1-2; 9 nucleotides align to TRBD1. Germline V lookup: CDR1 SGHTA, CDR2 FQGTGA. V lost 4 bases to trimming and J lost 7 bases; unmatched junction nucleotides: 4. This CDR3 has 13 amino acids. CDR3 DNA sequence: TGTGCCAGCAGCTGGGACAGGGATAGTGGCTACACCTTC. Amino acid sequence: CASSWDRDSGYTF.

The J gene is TRBJ2-1, the V gene TRBV27; a possible D gene is TRBD1 (5 bases). Germline V gene sequence: CDR1 MNHEY, CDR2 SMNVEV (reference sequence). Trimming left V 2 bases short and J 8 bases short, with 19 bases between. This CDR3 region has 16 residues. CDR3 nucleotide sequence: TGTGCCAGCAGTTTAGCCCCCATCCTAAGGGGCGATGAGCAGTTCTTC. Translating gives CASSLAPILRGDEQFF.

The chain joins TRBV7-9 to TRBJ2-3; 13 bases fit TRBD2. Per germline, CDR1 SEHNR and CDR2 FQNEAQ (reference sequence). The length of the CDR3 is 19 residues. J lost 11 bases, V lost 1 base, and 18 bases had no gene match. CDR3 region: CASSLGKTLGLAGDRGQYF. In nucleotides, the CDR3 is TGTGCCAGCAGCTTAGGGAAAACCCTCGGACTAGCGGGGGATCGGGGGCAGTATTTT.

The rearrangement links TRBV7-2 to TRBJ2-3; maybe TRBD2 (7 bases). Trimming shortened V by 6 bases and J by 0 bases, and 10 bases separated the two germline ends. The V gene's germline CDR1 is SGHTA and CDR2 FQGNSA. The CDR3 contains 14 residues. The DNA for the CDR3 is TGTGCCAGCAGGGGGGGGCTTAGCACAGATACGCAGTATTTT. It codes for CASRGGLSTDTQYF.

V and J are TRBV14 and TRBJ1-1, with a weak D call TRBD1 (5 bases). Germline loops: CDR1 SGHDN, CDR2 FVKESK. The CDR3 is 13 residues long. V was shortened by 6 bases and J by 5 bases, with 13 bases between the two germline ends. CDR3 residues: CASRPQGGTEAFF. The CDR3 bases are TGTGCCAGCAGGCCTCAGGGTGGAACTGAAGCTTTCTTT.

This clone was seen a few times. This chain uses TRBV9 with TRBJ1-5; D is perhaps TRBD1 (6 bases). Trimming left V 3 bases short and J 7 bases short, with 11 bases between. The CDR3 sequence is 13 residues long. CDR1 and CDR2 (germline): SGDLS, YYNGEE. This CDR3 is CASSALGGQPQHF. The CDR3 DNA follows: TGTGCCAGCAGCGCCCTAGGGGGACAGCCCCAGCATTTT.

The chain has TRBV19 and TRBJ1-5, with D possibly being TRBD1 (6 bases). Deletions cut 10 bases from V and 2 bases from J, with 12 bases between. Germline CDR1 reads LNHDA; CDR2 reads SQIVND (reference sequence). CDR3 length equals 13 residues. The CDR3 protein is CATGTMGNQPQHF. CDR3 coding DNA: TGTGCCACTGGGACAATGGGCAATCAGCCCCAGCATTTT.

CDR3 in amino acids: CASRFRAGAPYNEQFF. The CDR3 bases are TGTGCCAGTAGATTCCGGGCGGGGGCCCCCTACAATGAGCAGTTCTTC. V usage is TRBV19 and J usage is TRBJ2-1; maybe TRBD2 (7 bases). Germline assignment: CDR1 LNHDA and CDR2 SQIVND (reference sequence). The CDR3 extends over 16 amino acids. V lost 6 bases, J lost 2 bases, and 17 bases lay in between.

The chain joins TRBV28 to TRBJ1-5; a weak D match, TRBD1 (5 bases). Trimming removed 6 bases from V and 3 bases from J, with 21 bases in between. CDR1 is MDHEN and CDR2 is SYDVKM in the germline V gene. There are 17 residues in the CDR3. The CDR3, as DNA: TGTGCCAGCAGGCAGCGGGACTTCCAAACCCCCAATCAGCCCCAGCATTTT. As protein: CASRQRDFQTPNQPQHF.

V is TRBV6-6 and J is TRBJ1-4; TRBD1 matches 7 bases. V was clipped by 0 bases and J by 5 bases; unmatched bases: 6. Germline V gives CDR1 MNHNY, CDR2 SVGAGI (reference sequence). The CDR3 length is 16 residues. CDR3 nucleotide sequence: TGTGCCAGCAGTTACTCTCAACAGGGGAGGAATGAAAAACTGTTTTTT. This gives the protein CASSYSQQGRNEKLFF.

The rearrangement uses TRBV13 and TRBJ2-1; a possible D gene is TRBD2 (6 bases). Germline loops: CDR1 PRHDT, CDR2 FYEKMQ (reference sequence). V lost 4 bases, J lost 10 bases, and 17 bases lay in between. CDR3 length equals 14 residues. CDR3 nucleotides: TGTGCCAGCAGCTCCCCCCGGGACTCAACAGAGCAGTTCTTC. This sequence encodes CASSSPRDSTEQFF.